The 7 T cell receptor beta chains given below trace back to one sample, sequenced in a study of shared clonotypes between healthy human individuals. The assay was immunoSEQ multiplex PCR, and TCRdb's table has in-frame clones only and misses some. This sample has over 1.4 million clones, with approximately 96% found just once. Sequencing used naive CD4+ T cells sorted from blood. Subset here: CD45RA+ positively selected. The receptors shown here come from a man aged 25 to 40 in good health.

The V call is TRBV9, the J call TRBJ2-1, with 13 nucleotides matching TRBD2. CDR3 length equals 16 residues. Germline CDR1 reads SGDLS; CDR2 reads YYNGEE. V dropped 0 bases and J dropped 8; count of bases not matched to a gene: 5. CDR3 sequence reads: CASSVAGLAGVDEQFF. Here the CDR3 DNA reads TGTGCCAGCAGCGTAGCTGGACTAGCGGGAGTCGATGAGCAGTTCTTC.

To note about this clone: Other DNA sequences in the sample encode the same CDR3. The gene calls are TRBV10-2 and TRBJ1-2, with D unclear. The ends were cut back, 2 bases at V and 3 bases at J, with 7 bases in the middle. Germline CDR1 WSHSY, CDR2 SAAADI. The CDR3 loop spans 13 amino acids. CDR3 nucleotide sequence: TGCGCCAGCAGTGAGGGGCGCGACTATGGCTACACCTTC. As protein: CASSEGRDYGYTF.

The chain joins TRBV6-1 to TRBJ2-3, with TRBD2 matching 15 bases. The ends lost 4 bases at V and 4 bases at J; junction bases unmatched: 9. Germline V lookup: CDR1 MNHNS, CDR2 SASEGT. CDR3 size: 18 residues. The CDR3 protein is CASSARTSGRASPDTQYF. In DNA, the CDR3 is TGTGCCAGCAGTGCTAGGACTAGCGGGAGGGCATCGCCAGATACGCAGTATTTT.

This clone showed up just a few times. The same CDR3 arises from other DNA sequences in this sample as well. The V call is TRBV5-1, the J call TRBJ2-3; D is unclear. Germline-derived CDR1 and CDR2 are SGHRS and YFSETQ. CDR3 size: 11 residues. Trimming cost V 4 bases and J 5 bases, with 5 bases left between them. CDR3 in DNA: TGCGCCAGCAGCCGACTAGATACGCAGTATTTT. Translation: CASSRLDTQYF. The variable domain in full, completed from reference TRBV5-1 and TRBJ2-3, reads KAGVTQTPRYLIKTRGQQVTLSCSPISGHRSVSWYQQTPGQGLQFLFEYFSETQRNKGNFPGRFSGRQFSNSRSEMNVSTLELGDSALYLCASSRLDTQYFGPGTRLTVL.

The CDR3 region has the DNA TGTGCCAGCAGAATAACTGTGACAACTGGAAACACCATATATTTT. Its translation is CASRITVTTGNTIYF. This chain uses TRBV6-5 with TRBJ1-3; no clear D. CDR1 MNHEY and CDR2 SVGAGI come from the germline V gene. The CDR3 loop spans 15 amino acids. Deletions cut 6 bases from V and 2 bases from J, with 14 bases between.

Of note for this clone: This sample also contains other DNA sequences that code for the same CDR3. The chain recombines TRBV29-1 with TRBJ2-4; a weak D match, TRBD1 (6 bases). Germline V lookup: CDR1 SQVTM, CDR2 ANQGSEA. Trimming took off 4 bases at V and 8 bases at J, with 12 bases between the two ends. This CDR3 has 12 amino acids. The CDR3 sequence: CSVGQGLDIQYF. CDR3 coding DNA: TGCAGCGTTGGTCAGGGGTTAGACATTCAGTACTTC.

Note on this clone: Other DNA sequences in the sample encode the same CDR3. The rearrangement uses TRBV5-4 and TRBJ2-7; TRBD2 agrees at 10 bases. This CDR3 comprises 14 residues. V shed 2 bases and J 4 bases; nucleotides not matched to a gene: 3. CDR1 and CDR2 from the germline V gene are SGHNT and YYREEE (reference sequence). This CDR3 reads CASSLAGGPYEQYF. The CDR3 DNA follows: TGTGCCAGCAGCTTAGCGGGAGGGCCTTACGAGCAGTACTTC.